This T cell receptor (beta chain) was identified in a study of cytomegalovirus exposure and HLA in healthy donors (dated by TCRdb to 2015 to 2018). Regarding the research as a whole: An earlier analysis of some 620 of the donors reported 276 Gb of sequence data and 95 million to 140 million unique TCR beta sequences obtained from 150 million to 200 million T cells. Approximately 310 gigabases of sequencing data and approximately 80 million unique TCR sequences were included in an early release covering roughly 600 HLA-typed donors. Of the roughly 390 genotyped donors, approximately 81% were placed in the genetic ancestry cluster associated with self-reported Caucasian donors. The study aimed to test whether signatures of past pathogen exposure could be identified by cataloging public T cell receptors. Using immunosequencing, the study profiled T cell repertoires from 666 subjects and related those repertoires to cytomegalovirus serostatus. In addition to the first cohort of roughly 670 subjects, a separate validation cohort of about 120 different subjects was used. To predict cytomegalovirus infection status, the study brought together high-throughput TCR immunosequencing, statistical association of individual TCRs with disease status, and machine learning. To study patterns of TCR occurrence, a later analysis re-analyzed previously published TCR beta repertoires from 700 or so donors and added high-resolution HLA genotyping. Rather than drawing on any new phenotypic data, the later analysis identified candidate immune exposures from TCR beta sequences and the way those sequences occurred across donors. An earlier analysis of roughly 580 of the donors used high-throughput TCR beta sequencing to judge whether each TCR beta V gene segment behaved as functional or pseudogenic. Alongside the repertoire data, information on donor age, sex, ethnicity and CMV serostatus was compiled. A later genetic analysis took genome-wide SNP genotypes for about 65% of the 666 donors and used that subset as a discovery cohort. All discovery cohort repertoires had been generated using a single sequencing platform. Both class I and class II loci were covered by HLA typing, at four-digit resolution. The number of typed donors differed by locus: roughly 629-630 for A, B, C, DRB1 and DQB1; 500 to 550 for DQA1; over 600 for DPA1; and roughly 470 for DPB1. A handful of DR-DQ haplotypes were handled as single units for association and clustering because linkage in the cohort was strong. Among roughly 400 genotyped donors of the cohort, an average of around 240,000 unique TCR beta nucleotide sequences were sequenced per donor, roughly a sixth of them non-productive. What the research found in general, with its limitations: Presence/absence analyses assumed roughly uniform sequencing depth across donors, an assumption that may not hold. The study gave a list of 150 to 200 TCR beta chains associated with cytomegalovirus. In both the original and validation cohorts, the classifier was reported to diagnose cytomegalovirus status with high specificity and sensitivity. Some IMGT-functional V segments, including TRBV6-2 and TRBV6-3, could not be told apart with the 87-base-pair reads, so those segments were excluded. The cohort was sequenced for TCR beta chains only, and without alpha or paired-chain data the features that could be detected were limited. Linkage disequilibrium might explain the correlated functional status among segregating V segments, but an unknown experimental factor could not be excluded. In a later analysis, around 17,000 TCR beta sequences were associated with specific HLA alleles at a false discovery rate of 0.05. CMV serostatus was the only immune exposure information available for the cohort. Strong co-occurrence of HLA alleles, especially DR and DQ, made assigning TCR associations to individual alleles difficult. Because counts were too low, roughly 18 rarely observed V segments, including chromosome 9 orphons, were left out of the earlier analysis of a few hundred of the donors. A further reported finding was that TCR beta sequences accurately predicted the HLA-A and HLA-B alleles for most subjects in the first cohort. Because some donors lacked HLA typing at each locus, the association tests relied only on the typed subset. A later analysis found that TCR association rates varied across HLA loci, with DRB1 alleles showing the most associated TCRs and HLA-C alleles the fewest. The authors suggested that the approach could potentially be extended to other disease states and immunological phenotypes. A later analysis found that HLA-associated TCR beta chains were more clonally expanded and had lower generation probabilities than equally common non-associated chains. According to a later analysis, most CMV-associated TCR beta chains appeared to be HLA-restricted, and the HLA associations seemed to be driven largely by CMV exposure. In a later genetic analysis, a missense DCLRE1C variant was associated with V-gene and J-gene trimming of TCR beta chains, and the association was replicated in an independent cohort. According to a later analysis, parvovirus B19, influenza, CMV and Epstein-Barr virus appeared linked to several top co-occurrence clusters. In an earlier analysis of fewer than 700 of the donors, most TCR beta V segments appeared in productive rearrangements about 87% or about 30% of the time, broadly matching IMGT annotations. Compared with the approximately 670-donor mean, donors in an Asian-associated ancestry cluster had fewer N-insertions in productive TCRs, according to a later genetic analysis. Across donors, most TCR sequences were observed very rarely, whereas some public TCRs were present in many individuals. A cluster of highly shared sequence variants was judged likely to represent a technical artifact of the sequencing pipeline. In vitro tests confirmed that a few of the cytomegalovirus-associated TCR beta chains recognize cytomegalovirus antigens.

Sequences SGDLS (CDR1) and YYNGEE (CDR2) are obtained from the germline V gene. The CDR3, cysteine through phenylalanine, is 17 amino acids long. CDR3 DNA only is kept here, 51 bases in frame from base 1. Trimming leaves V shorter by 0 bases and J shorter by 5 bases, with the junction holding 11 bases beyond the gene matches. The cohort comprised some 680 healthy bone marrow donors. At the time of sampling, all cohort members were nominally healthy, though unrecorded immune exposures were likely present. The donor was CMV seropositive and belonged to the group of over 250 seropositive cohort members. A peripheral blood sample was collected from each donor, and TCR beta sequencing was performed on peripheral blood mononuclear cells. The Qiagen DNeasy Blood Extraction Kit was used to extract genomic DNA from the blood cell samples. This clone was seen only a few times. Its antigen is not yet known. No base quality information exists; no much larger clone differs at one position.

Receptor libraries were prepared by the immunoSEQ multiplex PCR assay. For the multiplex PCR, a mixture combining 60 forward primers for TCR Vbeta segments and 13 reverse primers for TCR Jbeta segments was used. A multiplex PCR assay on genomic DNA amplified the CDR3 region of rearranged TCR beta genes. The amplified TCR beta libraries were sequenced on the Illumina HiSeq System as 87-base-pair reads. The authors' analysis ran thus. Across the 670 or so repertoires, a later analysis counted tens of millions of unique TCR beta chains, about 10 million of which were shared by at least two donors. Raw reads were error-corrected and collapsed into unique sequences with a nearest-neighbor algorithm that merged closely related sequences to remove PCR and sequencing errors. Alignment of CDR3 sequences to IMGT reference sequences was used to assign V, D and J gene segments. For a sequence to be retained, a match of at least six nucleotides was required to both a V gene segment and a J gene segment. Rearrangements were classified as productive when the CDR3 lacked stop codons and remained in frame with V and J, and all other rearrangements were classified as non-productive. Following IMGT convention, CDR3 was defined as the stretch from the second conserved V-encoded cysteine to the conserved J-encoded phenylalanine. The earlier analysis of about 610 of the donors excluded any sequence lacking an unambiguous match to a single V gene segment. In an earlier analysis of 587 of the donors, a V segment was called functional when productive rearrangements were above 56.7%, and segregating when the standard deviation between donors exceeded 5%. A statistical classification framework was developed to diagnose cytomegalovirus status using the catalog of TCR beta chain sequences. A later analysis assigned V and J genes by comparing TCR nucleotide sequences with IMGT/GENE-DB human TR gene sequences. The TCRdist pipeline was used in a later analysis to assign CDR3 sequences and most-parsimonious VDJ recombination scenarios. In a later analysis, each TCR beta chain was defined by its CDR3 amino acid sequence together with its V-gene family, and reads lacking a unique V-gene family were excluded. A later analysis removed over 500 highly shared, low-generation-probability nucleotide sequences to deal with suspected cross-contamination and a sequencing artifact. For each public chain, a later analysis derived a clonal expansion index from normalized ranks of inferred template counts within each repertoire. A later analysis computed generation probabilities with a VDJ recombination model fitted to out-of-frame rearrangements, and checked the results against IGoR. In a later analysis, TCR-TCR, TCR-HLA and TCR-CMV co-occurrence was scored with hypergeometric tests, and a repertoire-size bias correction was applied to TCR pairs. False discovery rates were estimated in a later analysis by permuting HLA or CMV assignments 20 times. A later analysis grouped co-occurring TCRs with DBSCAN, adding TCRdist sequence similarity when clustering within HLA-allele-positive subsets. Repertoires with fewer than 30,000 or more than 120,000 public chains were left out of co-occurrence clustering, as were five repertoires with anomalous nucleotide sharing. TCRdb re-hosts the immuneACCESS table, in-frame sequences only. Its copies lack some clones; in the studies checked, an unresolved V gene accounts for under half of them, and the cause for the rest is not known. V, J and clone size are taken as reported in that table, and D and trimming were inferred from the DNA itself. This sample lists roughly 140,000 clones; 50% to 75% were detected once. The ten largest clones capture about 3% of the sample.

The V and J genes are TRBV9 and TRBJ2-5; 9 middle bases align to TRBD2. Material: PBMCs. The TCR comes from a woman aged 25 to 39 in good health and CMV-seropositive. The CDR3 is CASSVASGVYRGETQYF. The DNA sequence is given as TGTGCCAGCAGCGTAGCTAGCGGGGTCTACCGGGGGGAGACCCAGTACTTC.